This TCR beta chain was obtained from a study of Ad26.COV2.S vaccination and SARS-CoV-2 variants. As for treatment: about 20 received Ad26.COV2.S at low or high dose, single or two shots; several received placebo; per-sample allocation not given. Specimen acquisition occurred on day 63 following the initial vaccine or placebo injection. V lost 3 bases and J 5 bases, leaving 13 bases between the germline ends. Germline assignment: CDR1 SGHAT and CDR2 FQNNGV. The CDR3 is 14 amino acids. Method: immunoSEQ multiplex PCR; TCRdb's copy keeps in-frame clones and lacks some. This table has 350,000 to 450,000 clones, roughly 85% appearing once.

The sequencing used peripheral blood, collected in a trial of Ad26.COV2.S vaccine versus placebo. The TCR comes from a person between 18 and 59 years old who received the Ad26.COV2.S COVID-19 vaccine or a placebo. The chain couples TRBV11-2 to TRBJ2-5, with TRBD1 as a possible D gene (6 bases). The CDR3 reads CASSFQGIGETQYF. CDR3 coding DNA: TGTGCCAGCAGCTTTCAGGGGATAGGGGAGACCCAGTACTTC.